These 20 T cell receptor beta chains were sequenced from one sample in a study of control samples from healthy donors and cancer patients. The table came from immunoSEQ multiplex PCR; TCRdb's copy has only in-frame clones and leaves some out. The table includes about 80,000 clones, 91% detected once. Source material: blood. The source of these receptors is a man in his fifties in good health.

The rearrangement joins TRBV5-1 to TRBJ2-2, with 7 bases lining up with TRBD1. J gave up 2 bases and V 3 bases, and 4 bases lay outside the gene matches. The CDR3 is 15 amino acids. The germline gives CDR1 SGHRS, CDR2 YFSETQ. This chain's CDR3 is CASSYRGLNTGELFF. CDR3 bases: TGCGCCAGCAGCTACAGGGGCCTTAACACCGGGGAGCTGTTTTTT.

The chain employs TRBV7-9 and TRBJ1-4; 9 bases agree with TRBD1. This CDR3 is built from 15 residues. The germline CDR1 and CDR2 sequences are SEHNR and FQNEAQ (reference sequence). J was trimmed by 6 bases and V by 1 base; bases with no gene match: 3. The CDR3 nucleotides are TGTGCCAGCAGCTTAGGTCGACAGGGGGATGAAAAACTGTTTTTT. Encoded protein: CASSLGRQGDEKLFF.

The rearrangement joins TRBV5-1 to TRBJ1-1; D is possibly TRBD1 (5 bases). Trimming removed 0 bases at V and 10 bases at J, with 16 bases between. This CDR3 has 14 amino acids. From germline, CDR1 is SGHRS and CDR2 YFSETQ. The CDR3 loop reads CASSLAGEADRAFF. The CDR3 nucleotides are TGCGCCAGCAGCTTGGCGGGGGAGGCCGATCGAGCTTTCTTT. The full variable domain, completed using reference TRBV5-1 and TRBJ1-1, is KAGVTQTPRYLIKTRGQQVTLSCSPISGHRSVSWYQQTPGQGLQFLFEYFSETQRNKGNFPGRFSGRQFSNSRSEMNVSTLELGDSALYLCASSLAGEADRAFFGQGTRLTVV.

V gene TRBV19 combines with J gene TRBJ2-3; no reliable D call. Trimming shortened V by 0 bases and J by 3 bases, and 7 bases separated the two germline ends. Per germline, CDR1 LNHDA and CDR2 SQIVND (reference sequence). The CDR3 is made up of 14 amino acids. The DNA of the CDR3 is TGTGCCAGTAGTATAGATCGGGCTACAGATACGCAGTATTTT. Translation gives CASSIDRATDTQYF.

CDR3 DNA: TGTGCCAGCAGCCCTGAACAGGGGAGAGCTTTCTTT. Protein product: CASSPEQGRAFF. The V call is TRBV11-2, the J call TRBJ1-1; TRBD1 agrees at 7 bases. CDR3 length: 12 residues. Per germline, CDR1 SGHAT and CDR2 FQNNGV. V lost 5 bases, J lost 10 bases, and 7 bases stayed unmatched.

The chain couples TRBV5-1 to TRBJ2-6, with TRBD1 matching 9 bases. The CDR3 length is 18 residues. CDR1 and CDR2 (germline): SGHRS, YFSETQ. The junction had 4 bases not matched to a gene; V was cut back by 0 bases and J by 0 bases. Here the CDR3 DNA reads TGCGCCAGCAGCTTGGGTGGGACAGGGACCTCTGGGGCCAACGTCCTGACTTTC. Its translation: CASSLGGTGTSGANVLTF.

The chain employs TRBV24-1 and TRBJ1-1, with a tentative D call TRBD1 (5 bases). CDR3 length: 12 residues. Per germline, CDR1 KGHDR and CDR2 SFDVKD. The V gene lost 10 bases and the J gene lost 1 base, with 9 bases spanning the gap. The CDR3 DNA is TGTGCCACAGCTCAGGGGAACACTGAAGCTTTCTTT. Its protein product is CATAQGNTEAFF.

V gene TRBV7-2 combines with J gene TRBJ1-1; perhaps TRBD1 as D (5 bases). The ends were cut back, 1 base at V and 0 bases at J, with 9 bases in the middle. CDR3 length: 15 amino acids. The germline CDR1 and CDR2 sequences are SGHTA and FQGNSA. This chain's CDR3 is CASSLDSGMNTEAFF. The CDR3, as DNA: TGTGCCAGCAGCTTAGACTCAGGGATGAACACTGAAGCTTTCTTT.

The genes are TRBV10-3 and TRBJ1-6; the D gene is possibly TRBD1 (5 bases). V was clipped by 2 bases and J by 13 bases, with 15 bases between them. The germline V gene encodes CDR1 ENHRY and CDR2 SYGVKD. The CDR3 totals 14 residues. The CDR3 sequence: CAISETLDNWPLHF. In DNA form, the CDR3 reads TGTGCCATCAGTGAGACCCTGGACAATTGGCCCCTCCACTTT.

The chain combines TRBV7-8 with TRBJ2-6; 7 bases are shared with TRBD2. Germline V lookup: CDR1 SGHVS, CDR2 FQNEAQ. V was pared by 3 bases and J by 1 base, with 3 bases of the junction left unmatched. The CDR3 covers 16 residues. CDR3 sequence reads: CASSFGGLSGANVLTF. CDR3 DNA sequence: TGTGCCAGCAGCTTCGGGGGGTTGTCTGGGGCCAACGTCCTGACTTTC.

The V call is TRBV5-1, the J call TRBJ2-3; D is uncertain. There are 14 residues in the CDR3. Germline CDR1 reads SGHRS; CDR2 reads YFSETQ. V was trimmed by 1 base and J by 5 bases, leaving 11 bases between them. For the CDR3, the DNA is TGCGCCAGCAGCTTGAACGCCTTACTAGATACGCAGTATTTT. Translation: CASSLNALLDTQYF.

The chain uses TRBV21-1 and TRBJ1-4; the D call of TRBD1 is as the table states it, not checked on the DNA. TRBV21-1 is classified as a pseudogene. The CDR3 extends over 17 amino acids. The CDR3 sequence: CASRTGSLSRTDEKLFF. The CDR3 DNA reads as TGTGCCAGCAGGACAGGGTCACTTTCCCGCACGGATGAAAAACTGTTTTTT.

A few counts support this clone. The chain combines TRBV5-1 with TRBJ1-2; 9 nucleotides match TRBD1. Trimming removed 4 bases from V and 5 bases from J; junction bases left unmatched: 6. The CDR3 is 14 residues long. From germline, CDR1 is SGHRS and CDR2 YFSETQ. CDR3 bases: TGCGCCAGCAGCCCCGGGGACAGGGTATATGGCTACACCTTC. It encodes CASSPGDRVYGYTF.

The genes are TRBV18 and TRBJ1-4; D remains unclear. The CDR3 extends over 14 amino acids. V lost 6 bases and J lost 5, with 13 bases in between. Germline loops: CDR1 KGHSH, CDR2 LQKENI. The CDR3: CASSFLGLNEKLFF. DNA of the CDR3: TGTGCCAGCTCTTTCTTGGGCCTCAATGAAAAACTGTTTTTT. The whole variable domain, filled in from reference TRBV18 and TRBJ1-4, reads NAGVMQNPRHLVRRRGQEARLRCSPMKGHSHVYWYRQLPEEGLKFMVYLQKENIIDESGMPKERFSAEFPKEGPSILRIQQVVRGDSAAYFCASSFLGLNEKLFFGSGTQLSVL.

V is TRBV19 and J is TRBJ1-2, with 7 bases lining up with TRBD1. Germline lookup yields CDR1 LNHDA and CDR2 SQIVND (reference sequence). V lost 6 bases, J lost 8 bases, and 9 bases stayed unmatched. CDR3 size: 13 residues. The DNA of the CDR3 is TGTGCCAGTAGAGGGGGCGCAGCTGAGGGCTACACCTTC. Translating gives CASRGGAAEGYTF.

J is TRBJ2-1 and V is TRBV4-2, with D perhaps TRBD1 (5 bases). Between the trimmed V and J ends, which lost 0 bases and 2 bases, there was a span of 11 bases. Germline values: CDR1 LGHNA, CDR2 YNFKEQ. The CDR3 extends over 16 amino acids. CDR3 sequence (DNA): TGTGCCAGCAGCCAAGAGGGGCGGATGCCCTACAATGAGCAGTTCTTC. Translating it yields CASSQEGRMPYNEQFF.

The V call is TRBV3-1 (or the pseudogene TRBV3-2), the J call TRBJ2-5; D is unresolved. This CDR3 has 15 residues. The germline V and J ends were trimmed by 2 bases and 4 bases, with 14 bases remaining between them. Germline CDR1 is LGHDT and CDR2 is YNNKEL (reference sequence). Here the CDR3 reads CASSQQSAGRETQYF. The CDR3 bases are TGTGCCAGCAGCCAACAGTCGGCAGGCAGAGAGACCCAGTACTTC.

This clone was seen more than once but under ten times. CDR3 region: CARSLGPFLDRDSPLHF. For the CDR3, the DNA is TGTGCCAGAAGCTTGGGGCCCTTCTTGGACAGGGATTCACCCCTCCACTTT. V gene TRBV7-5 combines with J gene TRBJ1-6; the table's D call, TRBD1, has no DNA check behind it. TRBV7-5 is an annotated pseudogene. The CDR3 sequence is 17 residues long.

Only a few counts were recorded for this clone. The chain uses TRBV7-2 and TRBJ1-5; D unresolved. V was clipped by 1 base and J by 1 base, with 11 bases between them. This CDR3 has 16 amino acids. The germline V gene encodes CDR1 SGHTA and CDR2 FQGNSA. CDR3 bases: TGTGCCAGCAGCTTAGGGGCCCCCGGGAGCAATCAGCCCCAGCATTTT. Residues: CASSLGAPGSNQPQHF.

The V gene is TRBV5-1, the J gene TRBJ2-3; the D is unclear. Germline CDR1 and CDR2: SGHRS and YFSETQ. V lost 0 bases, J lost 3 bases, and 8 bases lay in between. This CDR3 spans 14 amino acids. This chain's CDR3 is CASSLGMGTDTQYF. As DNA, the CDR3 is TGCGCCAGCAGCTTGGGTATGGGTACAGATACGCAGTATTTT.